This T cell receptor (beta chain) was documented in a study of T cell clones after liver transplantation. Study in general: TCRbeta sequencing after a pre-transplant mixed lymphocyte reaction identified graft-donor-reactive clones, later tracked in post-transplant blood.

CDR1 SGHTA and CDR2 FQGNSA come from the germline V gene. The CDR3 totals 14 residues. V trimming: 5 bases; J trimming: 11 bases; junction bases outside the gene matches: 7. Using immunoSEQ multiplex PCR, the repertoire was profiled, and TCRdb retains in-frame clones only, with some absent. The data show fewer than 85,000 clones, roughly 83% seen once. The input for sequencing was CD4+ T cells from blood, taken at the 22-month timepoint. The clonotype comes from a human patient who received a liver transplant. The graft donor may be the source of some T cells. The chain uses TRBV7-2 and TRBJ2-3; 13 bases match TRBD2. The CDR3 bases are TGTGCCAGCAGCCCCGGACTAGCGGGAGTGGGGCAGTATTTT. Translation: CASSPGLAGVGQYF.